The rows below give T cell receptor beta chains drawn from one sample of a study of blood T cell repertoires in COVID-19. Generated by immunoSEQ multiplex PCR, the TCRdb table keeps only in-frame clones and is missing some. The sample shows about 180,000 clones, approximately 80% of them seen only once. Sequencing used peripheral blood. These receptors were collected from a woman between 35 and 50 years old with COVID-19, enrolled during active disease. CDR3s include the opening cysteine and the closing phenylalanine or tryptophan. The D gene is left open where the match is weak. Where a row states a size, it is once, few, many or the class of an expanded clone; other rows omit it.

size | J | D | V | DNA | CDR3
NA | TRBJ2-3 | TRBD2 | TRBV4-2 | TGTGCCAGCAGCCATCGACGACTAGCGGGCCCAACAGATACGCAGTATTTT | CASSHRRLAGPTDTQYF
NA | TRBJ2-7 | TRBD1 | TRBV27 | TGTGCCAGCAGTGATAGACAGGGTTGGTACGAGCAGTACTTC | CASSDRQGWYEQYF
NA | TRBJ2-7 | NA | TRBV10-1 | TGCGCCAGCAGTGACCCCGGACAGTCCACCTACGAGCAGTACTTC | CASSDPGQSTYEQYF
NA | TRBJ2-7 | NA | TRBV6-5 | TGTGCCAGTGCGAGTGGCTACGAGCAGTACTTC | CASASGYEQYF
NA | TRBJ1-4 | TRBD1 | TRBV7-9 | TGTGCCAGCCAGGGGGGTGCTAATGAAAAACTGTTTTTT | CASQGGANEKLFF
NA | TRBJ1-5 | NA | TRBV19 | TGTGCCAGTACTCCCCGGGGTAGCAATCAGCCCCAGCATTTT | CASTPRGSNQPQHF
NA | TRBJ1-1 | TRBD1 | TRBV5-1 | TGCGCCAGCAGCACCCTCCGGACAGGGGCGAACACTGAAGCTTTCTTT | CASSTLRTGANTEAFF
NA | TRBJ1-6 | NA | TRBV6-1 | TGTGCCAGCAGTGAAGTGCTGCGCGGTAGCTCCTATAATTCACCCCTCCACTTT | CASSEVLRGSSYNSPLHF
NA | TRBJ1-1 | TRBD1 | TRBV6-5 | TGTGCCAGCACCTCGACAGGGTTCACTGAAGCTTTCTTT | CASTSTGFTEAFF
NA | TRBJ1-1 | NA | TRBV19 | TGTGCCAGTAGTATTGGGGCGGGGAGTAGGACTGAAGCTTTCTTT | CASSIGAGSRTEAFF
NA | TRBJ2-1 | TRBD1 | TRBV3-1/TRBV3-2 | TGTGCCAGCAGCCGAAGACAGGGTGGCAATGAGCAGTTCTTC | CASSRRQGGNEQFF
NA | TRBJ2-7 | NA | TRBV12-5 | TGTGCTAGTGGGGGACTTATTGCCTACGAGCAGTACTTC | CASGGLIAYEQYF
NA | TRBJ1-2 | TRBD1 | TRBV6-5 | TGTGCCAGTCATCCGGGACAGTCTAACTATGGCTACACCTTC | CASHPGQSNYGYTF
once | TRBJ1-2 | NA | TRBV12-3/TRBV12-4 | TGTGCCAGCAGCCTAGGGGGGGAATATGGCTACACCTTC | CASSLGGEYGYTF
NA | TRBJ1-2 | TRBD1 | TRBV9 | TGTGCCAGCAGCGCAAACCGGGACAGGGGACCAGCTAACTATGGCTACACCTTC | CASSANRDRGPANYGYTF
NA | TRBJ2-7 | TRBD1 | TRBV5-1 | TGCGCCAGCAGCGGGTCGGGACAGTCCTCCTACGAGCAGTACTTC | CASSGSGQSSYEQYF
NA | TRBJ1-2 | TRBD1 | TRBV11-2 | TGTGCCAGCAGCCATCAGGGGGCGGGCTATGGCTACACCTTC | CASSHQGAGYGYTF
NA | TRBJ1-5 | NA | TRBV28 | TGTGCCAGCAGCACAATTTTACCGCCCCAGCATTTT | CASSTILPPQHF
NA | TRBJ2-3 | TRBD2 | TRBV5-1 | TGCGCCAGCAGCTTGGACGCGGGAGGGCCCGATACGCAGTATTTT | CASSLDAGGPDTQYF
NA | TRBJ1-2 | TRBD1 | TRBV5-1 | TGCGCCAGCAGCCTGGGACAGGGTACTGGCTACACCTTC | CASSLGQGTGYTF
NA | TRBJ2-7 | TRBD1 | TRBV29-1 | TGCAGCGCTCTGACTTTTGGGACAGGGGGCTCCTACGAGCAGTACTTC | CSALTFGTGGSYEQYF
NA | TRBJ1-1 | NA | TRBV9 | TGTGCCAGCAGCGAATCCGTTGAAGCTTTCTTT | CASSESVEAFF
NA | TRBJ2-1 | NA | TRBV28 | TGTGCCAGCAGTCCGCGGGACTTGTACAATGAGCAGTTCTTC | CASSPRDLYNEQFF
NA | TRBJ2-7 | NA | TRBV7-9 | TGTGCCAGCACCGTACTTGGGGGCATATACGAGCAGTACTTC | CASTVLGGIYEQYF
once | TRBJ1-2 | TRBD1 | TRBV5-1 | TGCGCCAGCACCTCGCTGGACAGGGTTGGCTACACCTTC | CASTSLDRVGYTF
once | TRBJ2-1 | TRBD2 | TRBV6-5 | TGTGCCAGCAGAGGGACTAGCGGTTACAATGAGCAGTTCTTC | CASRGTSGYNEQFF
NA | TRBJ2-7 | NA | TRBV29-1 | TGCAGCGTCTCGACAGCTACTTACGAGCAGTACTTC | CSVSTATYEQYF
NA | TRBJ2-1 | TRBD2 | TRBV28 | TGTGCCAGCAGCGCCCGGCTAGCGGGAAGGAACAATGAGCAGTTCTTC | CASSARLAGRNNEQFF
once | TRBJ2-3 | TRBD2 | TRBV9 | TGTGCCAGCAGCGTTGAACCTTCGGGAGGTGTGACAGATACGCAGTATTTT | CASSVEPSGGVTDTQYF
NA | TRBJ2-3 | NA | TRBV3-1/TRBV3-2 | TGTGCCAGCAGCTTACAGAACTGGCCAGATACGCAGTATTTT | CASSLQNWPDTQYF
NA | TRBJ1-4 | NA | TRBV5-4 | TGTGCCAGCAGCTCCGTCATAGGCGGGGGGCGCAAAGAAAAACTGTTTTTT | CASSSVIGGGRKEKLFF
once | TRBJ2-3 | NA | TRBV29-1 | TGCAGCGTTGAGAATCGGGTTAGCTTT | CSVENRVSF
NA | TRBJ2-6 | TRBD2 | TRBV11-2 | TGTGCCAGCAGCTTATGGACCGTAGCGGGGGTCTCTGGGGCCAACGTCCTGACTTTC | CASSLWTVAGVSGANVLTF
NA | TRBJ1-4 | TRBD1 | TRBV5-6 | TGTGCCAGCAGCCAGGAACGGACAGGGAATAATGAAAAACTGTTTTTT | CASSQERTGNNEKLFF
NA | TRBJ2-2 | TRBD2 | TRBV5-8 | TGTGCCAGCAGCGCGGGACTACCCTTGAACACCGGGGAGCTGTTTTTT | CASSAGLPLNTGELFF
NA | TRBJ2-4 | NA | TRBV7-2 | TGTGCCAGCAGCTCCCAGGGTGGAGCAAACATTCAGTACTTC | CASSSQGGANIQYF
NA | TRBJ2-4 | TRBD1 | TRBV5-1 | TGCGCCAGCAGCTTGGACTCGGGACAGGGCAAAAACATTCAGTACTTC | CASSLDSGQGKNIQYF
NA | TRBJ1-1 | NA | TRBV5-1 | TGCGCCAGCAGCCCTACGTTGTCCAGGAGGCTGAACACTGAAGCTTTCTTT | CASSPTLSRRLNTEAFF
few | TRBJ1-5 | NA | TRBV5-5 | TGTGCCAGCAGCCCAAGGACAGCGAATCAGCCCCAGCATTTT | CASSPRTANQPQHF
NA | TRBJ2-7 | TRBD1 | TRBV29-1 | TGCAGCGTTGGAGGTTCGGCAGGGGGTAGGGGCGAGCAGTACTTC | CSVGGSAGGRGEQYF
NA | TRBJ1-6 | TRBD1 | TRBV7-9 | TGTGCCAGCAGCCCGCGGACAGGCGCCGGATCACCCCTCCACTTT | CASSPRTGAGSPLHF
NA | TRBJ1-6 | NA | TRBV18 | TGTGCCAGCTCACCACGAGGGAGGAGGTCGAATTCACCCCTCCACTTT | CASSPRGRRSNSPLHF
NA | TRBJ1-1 | NA | TRBV5-1 | TGCGCCAGCAGCTCCCTAGACAGAACGAACACTGAAGCTTTCTTT | CASSSLDRTNTEAFF
NA | TRBJ1-3 | NA | TRBV19 | TGTGCCAGTAGTAAAAGGGAGTCTGGAAACACCATATATTTT | CASSKRESGNTIYF
NA | TRBJ2-3 | NA | TRBV11-3 | TGTGCCAGCAGCCCCTCCACAGATACGCAGTATTTT | CASSPSTDTQYF
NA | TRBJ1-2 | NA | TRBV7-8 | TGTGCCAGCAGCTTAGGGGGGACATACTATGGCTACACCTTC | CASSLGGTYYGYTF
NA | TRBJ1-3 | NA | TRBV10-1 | TGCGCCAGCTCGGCTCCCGGAGACACCATATATTTT | CASSAPGDTIYF
NA | TRBJ2-7 | TRBD2 | TRBV5-1 | TGCGCCAGCAGCTTGATCGGTCGGGGAGGGTCCTACGAGCAGTACTTC | CASSLIGRGGSYEQYF
NA | TRBJ2-1 | TRBD1 | TRBV24-1 | TGTGCCACCAGTTCTCGGACAGGTTACAATGAGCAGTTCTTC | CATSSRTGYNEQFF
NA | TRBJ1-5 | NA | TRBV6-2/TRBV6-3 | TGTGCCAGCAGTTACTCGACGGGGGGTCAGCCCCAGCATTTT | CASSYSTGGQPQHF